This TCR beta chain stems from a study of T-cell memory formation after mild COVID-19. About the research overall: Among the donors, TCR clusters were largely specific to each donor.

TCRdb reanalysed the 5' RACE reads using MiXCR and keeps one entry per CDR3 protein. Of about 560,000 distinct CDR3 sequences in the sample, less than 25% were seen once. Study-wide points: There were some responding clones in pre-infection memory, which suggested that cross-reactive memory had joined. Clones from the second wave (peaking day 37) had unconfirmed SARS-CoV-2 specificity. CM and EM subsets held most contracting CD4+ clones; EMRA held CD8+ ones.

Regarding this clonotype: No antigen is known for it.

CDR1 and CDR2 from the germline V gene are SQVTM and ANQGSEA. The CDR3 contains 13 residues. V was trimmed by 8 bases and J by 1 base, leaving 13 bases between them. J is TRBJ2-3 and V is TRBV29-1; tentatively, D is TRBD1 or TRBD2 (5 bases each). The sample consisted of PBMCs or a T cell subset sorted from them (not recorded which). This TCR was sampled from an adult woman who had mild COVID-19 (a few samples of this study predate the infection). Cell type and time point are not known. The CDR3 region is CSLQRGRTDTQYF. The CDR3 DNA reads as TGCAGCCTTCAGAGGGGACGCACAGATACGCAGTATTTT.